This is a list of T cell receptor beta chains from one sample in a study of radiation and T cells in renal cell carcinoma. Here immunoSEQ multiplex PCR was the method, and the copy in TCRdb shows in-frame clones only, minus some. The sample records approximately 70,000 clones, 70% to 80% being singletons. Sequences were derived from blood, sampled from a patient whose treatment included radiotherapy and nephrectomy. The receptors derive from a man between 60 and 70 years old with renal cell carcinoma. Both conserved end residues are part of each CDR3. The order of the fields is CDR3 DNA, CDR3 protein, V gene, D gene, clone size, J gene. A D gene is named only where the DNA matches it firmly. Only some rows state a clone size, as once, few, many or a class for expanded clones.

CDR3 DNA: TGTGCCAGCAGTTCCGGGACTAGCGGGAGGTCCTACAATGAGCAGTTCTTC
CDR3 protein: CASSSGTSGRSYNEQFF
V gene: TRBV28
D gene: TRBD2
clone size: NA
J gene: TRBJ2-1

CDR3 DNA: TGTGCCAGCAGCTTAGTACCGGGACTAGCGGGGGGGCCGGAAGAGACCCAGTACTTC
CDR3 protein: CASSLVPGLAGGPEETQYF
V gene: TRBV7-2
D gene: TRBD2
clone size: NA
J gene: TRBJ2-5

CDR3 DNA: TGTGCCAGTAGTACGGCTAGCGGGAGGGGGGAGACCCAGTACTTC
CDR3 protein: CASSTASGRGETQYF
V gene: TRBV19
D gene: TRBD2
clone size: NA
J gene: TRBJ2-5

CDR3 DNA: TGTGCCAGCAGCTTAGATTCCGGACAGATACAAGAGACCCAGTACTTC
CDR3 protein: CASSLDSGQIQETQYF
V gene: TRBV11-3
D gene: NA
clone size: NA
J gene: TRBJ2-5

CDR3 DNA: TGTGCCAGCAGCCCGGCTAGCGGGACGGTCGGGGAGCTGTTTTTT
CDR3 protein: CASSPASGTVGELFF
V gene: TRBV9
D gene: TRBD2
clone size: NA
J gene: TRBJ2-2

CDR3 DNA: TGTGCCAGCAGTTTTCTCGCGGGACGGATCTCTGGGGCCAACGTCCTGACTTTC
CDR3 protein: CASSFLAGRISGANVLTF
V gene: TRBV27
D gene: NA
clone size: NA
J gene: TRBJ2-6

CDR3 DNA: TGTGCCAGCAGCCCCGGGACTAGCGGGTCCGGGACCCAGTACTTC
CDR3 protein: CASSPGTSGSGTQYF
V gene: TRBV11-2
D gene: TRBD2
clone size: few
J gene: TRBJ2-5

CDR3 DNA: TGTGCCAGCAGTGACCCAGAGGACAGATCATCGTCCCATAAAACGTATAGCAATCAGCCCCAGCATTTT
CDR3 protein: CASSDPEDRSSSHKTYSNQPQHF
V gene: TRBV6-4
D gene: NA
clone size: NA
J gene: TRBJ1-5

CDR3 DNA: TGTGCTAGTGGTCCCGGGACGGCTGACAATGAGCAGTTCTTC
CDR3 protein: CASGPGTADNEQFF
V gene: TRBV12-5
D gene: NA
clone size: few
J gene: TRBJ2-1

CDR3 DNA: TGCGCCAGCAGCTTGGCCCTTGAACAGTCTGGCTACGAGCAGTACTTC
CDR3 protein: CASSLALEQSGYEQYF
V gene: TRBV5-1
D gene: NA
clone size: NA
J gene: TRBJ2-7

CDR3 DNA: TGCGCCAGCAGCAATACATGGGGGGTGAGCAATCAGCCCCAGCATTTT
CDR3 protein: CASSNTWGVSNQPQHF
V gene: TRBV4-3
D gene: NA
clone size: NA
J gene: TRBJ1-5

CDR3 DNA: TGTGCCAGCAGGGGACTAGCGGGGTCCTACAATGAGCAGTTCTTC
CDR3 protein: CASRGLAGSYNEQFF
V gene: TRBV2
D gene: TRBD2
clone size: NA
J gene: TRBJ2-1

CDR3 DNA: TGTGCCACCAGCAGTGGACAAAACTATGGCTACACCTTC
CDR3 protein: CATSSGQNYGYTF
V gene: TRBV15
D gene: NA
clone size: NA
J gene: TRBJ1-2

CDR3 DNA: TGTGCCACCAGCAGAGGACTAGCTGAAGAGACCCAGTACTTC
CDR3 protein: CATSRGLAEETQYF
V gene: TRBV15
D gene: TRBD2
clone size: NA
J gene: TRBJ2-5

CDR3 DNA: TGTGCCAGCAGCTCCCACCGACTAGCGGGAGTGAAGGGTGAGCAGTTCTTC
CDR3 protein: CASSSHRLAGVKGEQFF
V gene: TRBV7-8
D gene: TRBD2
clone size: NA
J gene: TRBJ2-1

CDR3 DNA: TGTGCCAGCGGAGTGGGACTTAGCGGAGAGACCCAGTACTTC
CDR3 protein: CASGVGLSGETQYF
V gene: TRBV13
D gene: NA
clone size: once
J gene: TRBJ2-5

CDR3 DNA: TGTGCCAGCAGTGTACTAGCGGGAGCCTCAAAAGATACGCAGTATTTT
CDR3 protein: CASSVLAGASKDTQYF
V gene: TRBV6-1
D gene: TRBD2
clone size: NA
J gene: TRBJ2-3

CDR3 DNA: TGTGCCAGCAGCCAAGCGGACAGGGGCGCTGAAGCTTTCTTT
CDR3 protein: CASSQADRGAEAFF
V gene: TRBV4-2
D gene: TRBD1
clone size: NA
J gene: TRBJ1-1

CDR3 DNA: TGTGCCTGGAGTAGAGGGACAGGCTCCTATGGCTACACCTTC
CDR3 protein: CAWSRGTGSYGYTF
V gene: TRBV30
D gene: TRBD1
clone size: NA
J gene: TRBJ1-2

CDR3 DNA: TGTGCCAGCCAACCCGGGACAGGGGCATTAGATGAGCAGTTCTTC
CDR3 protein: CASQPGTGALDEQFF
V gene: TRBV25-1
D gene: TRBD1
clone size: NA
J gene: TRBJ2-1

CDR3 DNA: TGTGCCAGCAGCTCTCCGTTGGGCCCGAGGGAGCTGTTTTTT
CDR3 protein: CASSSPLGPRELFF
V gene: TRBV6-5
D gene: NA
clone size: NA
J gene: TRBJ2-2

CDR3 DNA: TGTGCCAGCAGCCCTCGGACTAGCGGGGGGGTAAAGCAGTTCTTC
CDR3 protein: CASSPRTSGGVKQFF
V gene: TRBV7-9
D gene: TRBD2
clone size: once
J gene: TRBJ2-1

CDR3 DNA: TGTGCCAGCGGTAAGGGTGAGGAGCCCCAGCATTTT
CDR3 protein: CASGKGEEPQHF
V gene: TRBV6-5
D gene: NA
clone size: NA
J gene: TRBJ1-5

CDR3 DNA: TGTGCCAGCAGCTTAGGGGTTAGCGGGAACGGGGGCGATGAGCAGTTCTTC
CDR3 protein: CASSLGVSGNGGDEQFF
V gene: TRBV11-2
D gene: TRBD2
clone size: NA
J gene: TRBJ2-1

CDR3 DNA: TGTGCCAGCAGCCCGGCTCCTCGCCCAGACAATGAGCAGTTCTTC
CDR3 protein: CASSPAPRPDNEQFF
V gene: TRBV7-3
D gene: NA
clone size: few
J gene: TRBJ2-1

CDR3 DNA: TGTGCCAGCGGCACCTCCGGAGGTAAAGATACGCAGTATTTT
CDR3 protein: CASGTSGGKDTQYF
V gene: TRBV5-4
D gene: NA
clone size: NA
J gene: TRBJ2-3

CDR3 DNA: TGTGCCAGCAGCTCACAGGGAGAAGAGACCCAGTACTTC
CDR3 protein: CASSSQGEETQYF
V gene: TRBV5-4
D gene: NA
clone size: NA
J gene: TRBJ2-5

CDR3 DNA: TGTGCCAGCAGCTTAATTTCCGGAGATACGCAGTATTTT
CDR3 protein: CASSLISGDTQYF
V gene: TRBV7-2
D gene: NA
clone size: NA
J gene: TRBJ2-3

CDR3 DNA: TGTGCCACCAGCAGAGAACCCCGAGGGGGTTGGGTTAGCGCCCAAGAGACCCAGTACTTC
CDR3 protein: CATSREPRGGWVSAQETQYF
V gene: TRBV15
D gene: NA
clone size: NA
J gene: TRBJ2-5

CDR3 DNA: TGTGCCAGCAGCCCCGCGGGGCGAAGTCATGGCTACACCTTC
CDR3 protein: CASSPAGRSHGYTF
V gene: TRBV11-2
D gene: NA
clone size: NA
J gene: TRBJ1-2

CDR3 DNA: TGTGCCAGCAGAGCGGGACAGGGGGCTTGGGAGACCCAGTACTTC
CDR3 protein: CASRAGQGAWETQYF
V gene: TRBV28
D gene: TRBD1
clone size: NA
J gene: TRBJ2-5

CDR3 DNA: TGTGCCAGCAGCCTAGGGGCCCCCGGGGCCCAAAACATTCAGTACTTC
CDR3 protein: CASSLGAPGAQNIQYF
V gene: TRBV5-4
D gene: NA
clone size: NA
J gene: TRBJ2-4

CDR3 DNA: TGTGCCAGCAGCCTCGACAGTTACACAGATACGCAGTATTTT
CDR3 protein: CASSLDSYTDTQYF
V gene: TRBV7-2
D gene: NA
clone size: NA
J gene: TRBJ2-3

CDR3 DNA: TGTGCCAGCAGCTCCAGACAGGGCGAGCAGTACTTC
CDR3 protein: CASSSRQGEQYF
V gene: TRBV7-2
D gene: TRBD1
clone size: once
J gene: TRBJ2-7

CDR3 DNA: TGTGCCAGCCGCGGTGGTAGCGGGGGGACGAACACCGGGGAGCTGTTTTTT
CDR3 protein: CASRGGSGGTNTGELFF
V gene: TRBV5-8
D gene: TRBD2
clone size: NA
J gene: TRBJ2-2

CDR3 DNA: TGCGCCAGCAGTGAGAACGGAGAAAATGGCTACACCTTC
CDR3 protein: CASSENGENGYTF
V gene: TRBV10-1
D gene: NA
clone size: NA
J gene: TRBJ1-2

CDR3 DNA: TGCGCCAGCAGCCAAGATTTAGCCCGGGAGGGTAGAAATGAGCAGTTCTTC
CDR3 protein: CASSQDLAREGRNEQFF
V gene: TRBV4-1
D gene: TRBD2
clone size: NA
J gene: TRBJ2-1

CDR3 DNA: TGCGCCAGCAGTCAATTGTCCAGCGCCGGAGATACGCAGTATTTT
CDR3 protein: CASSQLSSAGDTQYF
V gene: TRBV23-1
D gene: NA
clone size: NA
J gene: TRBJ2-3

CDR3 DNA: TGTGCCAGCAGCCAGCCCAACACCGGGGAGCTGTTTTTT
CDR3 protein: CASSQPNTGELFF
V gene: TRBV14
D gene: NA
clone size: NA
J gene: TRBJ2-2

CDR3 DNA: TGTGCCTGGAGTGTACATAACAGAATCTATGGCTACACCTTC
CDR3 protein: CAWSVHNRIYGYTF
V gene: TRBV30
D gene: NA
clone size: NA
J gene: TRBJ1-2